One sample yielded the 8 T cell receptor beta chains listed below, sequenced in a study of T-cell memory formation after mild COVID-19. MiXCR, applied by TCRdb to the 5' RACE reads, yields one record per CDR3 protein. The sample comprises roughly 350,000 distinct CDR3 sequences, around 28% of which are singletons, and roughly 13% rests with the top ten. Sequencing was carried out using PBMCs or a T cell subset sorted from them (not recorded which). These receptors all stem from an adult woman who had mild COVID-19 (a few samples of this study predate the infection). Cell type and time point are not known.

This clonotype turned up a few times. The chain links TRBV5-1 to TRBJ1-1; no definite D call. This CDR3 has 12 amino acids. CDR1 SGHRS and CDR2 YFSETQ come from the germline V gene. V was pared by 7 bases and J by 4 bases, with 11 bases between. CDR3 DNA: TGCGCCAGCGGCATTGGTGGCACTGAAGCTTTCTTT. It specifies CASGIGGTEAFF.

The chain uses TRBV6-1 and TRBJ2-3; the D call may be TRBD1 or TRBD2 (5 bases each). CDR3 length: 17 residues. The ends were cut back, 5 bases at V and 0 bases at J, with 18 bases in the middle. From germline, CDR1 is MNHNS and CDR2 SASEGT. CDR3 amino acids: CASSPQGDPTSTDTQYF. The CDR3 DNA is TGTGCCAGCAGTCCCCAAGGGGACCCGACTAGCACAGATACGCAGTATTTT.

This clonotype was picked up a small number of times. This sequence joins TRBV5-1 and TRBJ2-7; possibly TRBD1 or TRBD2 for D (5 bases each). V was shortened by 2 bases and J by 3 bases, with 12 bases between the two germline ends. Looked up from germline, CDR1 is SGHRS and CDR2 is YFSETQ. The CDR3 is 14 amino acids. The CDR3 is CASSFIGTYYEQYF. The CDR3 nucleotides read TGCGCCAGCAGCTTTATCGGGACCTACTACGAGCAGTACTTC.

This chain uses TRBV20-1 with TRBJ2-3; 14 positions agree with TRBD2. Trimming removed 8 bases from V and 3 bases from J; junction bases left unmatched: 10. The germline V gene has CDR1 DFQATT and CDR2 SNEGSKA (reference sequence). This CDR3 has 16 residues. In DNA form, the CDR3 reads TGCAGTACGAGACTAGCGGGGGGGACGGTGACAGATACGCAGTATTTT. It specifies CSTRLAGGTVTDTQYF.

This clonotype was detected only a few times. The V call is TRBV11-3, the J call TRBJ2-1; either TRBD1 or TRBD2 may fit D (5 bases each). V was clipped by 5 bases and J by 5 bases, with 13 bases between them. CDR3 length equals 14 residues. The germline V gene has CDR1 SGHNT and CDR2 YENEEA. The CDR3, as DNA: TGTGCCAGCAGCATTGAGATGGGGGACAATGAGCAGTTCTTC. It translates to CASSIEMGDNEQFF.

This chain uses TRBV12-3 or TRBV12-4 with TRBJ2-5, with D possibly being TRBD2 (6 bases). CDR3 length equals 15 residues. V dropped 6 bases and J dropped 4 bases, with 18 bases sitting between them. The CDR3 nucleotides read TGTGCCAGCAGCCATCTAGCGACCCCAGGAGAGACCCAGTACTTC. It specifies CASSHLATPGETQYF.

In this sample, this clonotype turned up a few times. The J gene is TRBJ2-3, the V gene TRBV30; 10 nucleotides match TRBD1. Trimming removed 5 bases from V and 4 bases from J; junction bases left unmatched: 3. CDR3 length equals 13 residues. In germline, CDR1 is GTSNPN, CDR2 SVGIG (reference sequence). CDR3 residues: CAWETGGPDTQYF. The DNA for the CDR3 is TGTGCCTGGGAGACAGGGGGCCCAGATACGCAGTATTTT.

The rearrangement links TRBV12-3 or TRBV12-4 to TRBJ1-1; maybe TRBD1 (5 bases). The V end was cut by 6 bases, the J end by 10 bases, with 15 bases between. The CDR3 contains 12 residues. In DNA, the CDR3 is TGTGCCAGCAGGTTTGGGACCGCGCGAGCTTTCTTT. Translated, it gives CASRFGTARAFF.